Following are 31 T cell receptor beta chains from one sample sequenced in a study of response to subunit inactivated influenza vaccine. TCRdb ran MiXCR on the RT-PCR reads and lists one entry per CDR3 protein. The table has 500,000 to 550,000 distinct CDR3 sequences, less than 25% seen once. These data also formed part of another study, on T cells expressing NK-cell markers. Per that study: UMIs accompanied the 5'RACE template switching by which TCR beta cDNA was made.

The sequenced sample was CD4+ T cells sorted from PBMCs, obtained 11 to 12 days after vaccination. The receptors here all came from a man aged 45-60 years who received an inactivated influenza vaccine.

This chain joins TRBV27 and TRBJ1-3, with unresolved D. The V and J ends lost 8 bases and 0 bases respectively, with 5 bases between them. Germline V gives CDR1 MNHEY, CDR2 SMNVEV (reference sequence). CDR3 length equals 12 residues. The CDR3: CASVSSGNTIYF. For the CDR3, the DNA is TGTGCCAGCGTTAGCTCTGGAAACACCATATATTTT.

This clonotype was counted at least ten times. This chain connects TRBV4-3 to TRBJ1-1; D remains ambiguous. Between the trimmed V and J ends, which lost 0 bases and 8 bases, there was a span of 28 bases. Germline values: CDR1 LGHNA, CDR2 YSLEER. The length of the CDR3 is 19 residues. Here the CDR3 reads CASSQDGVGGGGPGSEAFF. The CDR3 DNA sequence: TGCGCCAGCAGCCAAGATGGGGTAGGTGGCGGTGGGCCGGGGTCGGAAGCTTTCTTT.

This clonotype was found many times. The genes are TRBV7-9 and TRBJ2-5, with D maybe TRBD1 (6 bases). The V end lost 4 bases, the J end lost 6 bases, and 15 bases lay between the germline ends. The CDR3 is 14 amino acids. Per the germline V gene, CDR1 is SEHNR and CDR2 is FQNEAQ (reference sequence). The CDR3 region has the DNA TGTGCCAGCAGCTCCCGTATCAGGGGTCAGACCCAGTACTTC. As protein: CASSSRIRGQTQYF.

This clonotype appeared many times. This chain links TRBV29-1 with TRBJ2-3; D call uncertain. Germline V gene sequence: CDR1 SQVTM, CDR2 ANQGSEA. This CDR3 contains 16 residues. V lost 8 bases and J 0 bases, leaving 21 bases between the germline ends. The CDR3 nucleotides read TGCAGCTCCAAGGGCTTCCAGACGCCTAGCACAGATACGCAGTATTTT. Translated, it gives CSSKGFQTPSTDTQYF.

The CDR3 reads CASSYGSPYEQYF. The CDR3 coding sequence is TGTGCCAGCAGTTACGGCAGCCCCTACGAGCAGTACTTC. This chain connects TRBV28 to TRBJ2-7; D not certain. Deletions cut 4 bases from V and 2 bases from J, with 9 bases between. Germline V CDR1 and CDR2: MDHEN, SYDVKM. The CDR3 is 13 residues long. The full variable domain, its missing parts supplied by reference TRBV28 and TRBJ2-7, is DVKVTQSSRYLVKRTGEKVFLECVQDMDHENMFWYRQDPGLGLRLIYFSYDVKMKEKGDIPEGYSVSREKKERFSLILESASTNQTSMYLCASSYGSPYEQYFGPGTRLTVT.

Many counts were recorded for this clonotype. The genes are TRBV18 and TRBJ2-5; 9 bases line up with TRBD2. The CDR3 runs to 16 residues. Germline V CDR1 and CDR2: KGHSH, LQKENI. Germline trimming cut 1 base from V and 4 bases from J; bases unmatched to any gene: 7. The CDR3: CASSPRRIAGVETQYF. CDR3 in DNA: TGTGCCAGCTCACCACGGAGGATAGCGGGAGTAGAGACCCAGTACTTC.

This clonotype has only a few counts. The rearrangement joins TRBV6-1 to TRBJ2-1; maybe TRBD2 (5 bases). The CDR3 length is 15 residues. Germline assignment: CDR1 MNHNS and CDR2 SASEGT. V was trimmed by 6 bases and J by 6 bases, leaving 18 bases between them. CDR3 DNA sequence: TGTGCCAGCAGGATGGACGGACTCCCCGCCAATGAGCAGTTCTTC. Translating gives CASRMDGLPANEQFF.

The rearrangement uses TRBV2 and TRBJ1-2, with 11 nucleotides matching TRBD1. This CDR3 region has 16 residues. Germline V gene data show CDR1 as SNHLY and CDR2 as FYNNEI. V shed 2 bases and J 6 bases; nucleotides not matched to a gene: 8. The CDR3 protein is CASSEIYGTGGNGYTF. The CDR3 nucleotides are TGTGCCAGCAGTGAAATTTATGGGACAGGGGGGAATGGCTACACCTTC.

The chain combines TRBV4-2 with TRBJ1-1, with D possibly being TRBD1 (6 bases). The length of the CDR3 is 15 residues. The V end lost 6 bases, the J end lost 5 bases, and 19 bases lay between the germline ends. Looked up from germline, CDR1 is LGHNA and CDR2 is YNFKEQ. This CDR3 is CASRPQQGRGTEAFF. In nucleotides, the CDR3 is TGTGCCAGCAGACCCCAGCAGGGGAGGGGGACTGAAGCTTTCTTT.

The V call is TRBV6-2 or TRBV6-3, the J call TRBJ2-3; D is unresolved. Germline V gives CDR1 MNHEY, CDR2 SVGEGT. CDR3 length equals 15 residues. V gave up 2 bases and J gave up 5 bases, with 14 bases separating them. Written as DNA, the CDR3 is TGTGCCAGCAGTTACGGTACCCATCCTAGAGATACGCAGTATTTT. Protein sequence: CASSYGTHPRDTQYF.

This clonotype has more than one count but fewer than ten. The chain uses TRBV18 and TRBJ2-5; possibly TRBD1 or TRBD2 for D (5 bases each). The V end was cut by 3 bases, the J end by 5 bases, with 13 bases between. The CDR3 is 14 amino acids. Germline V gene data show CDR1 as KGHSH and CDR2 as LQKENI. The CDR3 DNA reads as TGTGCCAGCTCACCTTTGATAGGGGAGGAGACCCAGTACTTC. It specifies CASSPLIGEETQYF.

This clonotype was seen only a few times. CDR3 coding DNA: TGCAGTGCTAGAGACCGACAGGGATTGGACAATGAGCAGTTCTTC. Amino acid sequence: CSARDRQGLDNEQFF. The rearrangement links TRBV20-1 to TRBJ2-1; 7 bases are a match to TRBD1. The CDR3 contains 15 residues. Germline V CDR1 and CDR2: DFQATT, SNEGSKA (reference sequence). V trimming: 0 bases; J trimming: 5 bases; junction bases outside the gene matches: 7.

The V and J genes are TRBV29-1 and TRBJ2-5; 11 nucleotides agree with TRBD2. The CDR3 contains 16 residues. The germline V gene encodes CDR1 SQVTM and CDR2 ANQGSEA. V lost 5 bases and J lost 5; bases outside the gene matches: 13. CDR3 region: CSVRLAGGGILETQYF. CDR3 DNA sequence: TGCAGCGTTCGGCTAGCGGGAGGTGGGATTTTGGAGACCCAGTACTTC.

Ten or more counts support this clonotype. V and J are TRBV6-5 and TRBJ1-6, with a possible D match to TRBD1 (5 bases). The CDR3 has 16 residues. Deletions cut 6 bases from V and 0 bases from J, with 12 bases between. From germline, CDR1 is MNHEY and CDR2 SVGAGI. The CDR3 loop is CASSRDVSSYNSPLHF. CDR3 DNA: TGTGCCAGCAGCCGGGACGTAAGCTCCTATAATTCACCCCTCCACTTT.

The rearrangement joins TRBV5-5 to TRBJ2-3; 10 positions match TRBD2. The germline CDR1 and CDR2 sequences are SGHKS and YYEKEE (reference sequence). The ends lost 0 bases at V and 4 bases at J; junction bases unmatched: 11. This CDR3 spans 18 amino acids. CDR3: CASSLVGASGSSADTQYF. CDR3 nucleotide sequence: TGTGCCAGCAGCTTGGTCGGGGCTAGCGGGAGTTCGGCAGATACGCAGTATTTT.

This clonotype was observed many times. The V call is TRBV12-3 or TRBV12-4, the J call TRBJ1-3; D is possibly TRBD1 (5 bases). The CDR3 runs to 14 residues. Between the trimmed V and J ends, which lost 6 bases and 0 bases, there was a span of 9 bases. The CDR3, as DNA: TGTGCCAGCAGCCCCACAGGCTCTGGAAACACCATATATTTT. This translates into CASSPTGSGNTIYF.

For the CDR3, the DNA is TGCGCCAGCAGCCCCTATGCTAGCGGGAGCAGAAGAGGGGAGCTGTTTTTT. This encodes CASSPYASGSRRGELFF. V gene TRBV5-1 combines with J gene TRBJ2-2; TRBD2 aligns across 10 bases. Germline values: CDR1 SGHRS, CDR2 YFSETQ. The CDR3 has 17 residues. The trim removed 4 bases at V and 8 bases at J, leaving 14 bases unmatched.

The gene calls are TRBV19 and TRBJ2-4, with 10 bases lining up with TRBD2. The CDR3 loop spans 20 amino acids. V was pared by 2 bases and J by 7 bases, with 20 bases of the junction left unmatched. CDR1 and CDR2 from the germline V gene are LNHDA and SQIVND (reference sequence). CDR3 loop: CASSISPPAGGLAVRNIQYF. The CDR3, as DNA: TGTGCCAGTAGTATATCCCCCCCCGCGGGAGGACTAGCGGTTCGGAACATTCAGTACTTC. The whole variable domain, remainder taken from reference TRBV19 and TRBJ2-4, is DGGITQSPKYLFRKEGQNVTLSCEQNLNHDAMYWYRQDPGQGLRLIYYSQIVNDFQKGDIAEGYSVSREKKESFPLTVTSAQKNPTAFYLCASSISPPAGGLAVRNIQYFGAGTRLSVL.

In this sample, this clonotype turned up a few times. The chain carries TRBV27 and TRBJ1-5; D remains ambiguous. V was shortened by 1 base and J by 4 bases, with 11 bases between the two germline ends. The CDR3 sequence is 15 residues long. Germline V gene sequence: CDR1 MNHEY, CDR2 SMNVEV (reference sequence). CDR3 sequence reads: CASSLYRGANQPQHF. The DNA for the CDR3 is TGTGCCAGCAGTTTATATCGGGGTGCTAATCAGCCCCAGCATTTT.

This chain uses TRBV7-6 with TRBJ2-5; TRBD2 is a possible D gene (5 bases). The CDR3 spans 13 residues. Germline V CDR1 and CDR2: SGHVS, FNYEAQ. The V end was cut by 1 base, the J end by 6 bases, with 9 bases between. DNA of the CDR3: TGTGCCAGCAGCTTAGTTGGGGAGCAGACCCAGTACTTC. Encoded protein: CASSLVGEQTQYF.

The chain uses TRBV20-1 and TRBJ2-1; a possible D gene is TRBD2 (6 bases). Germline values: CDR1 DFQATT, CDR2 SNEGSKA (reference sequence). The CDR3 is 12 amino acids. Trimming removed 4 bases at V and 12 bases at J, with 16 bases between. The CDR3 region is CSANMGGARQFF. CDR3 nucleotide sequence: TGCAGTGCTAATATGGGGGGAGCTAGGCAGTTCTTC.

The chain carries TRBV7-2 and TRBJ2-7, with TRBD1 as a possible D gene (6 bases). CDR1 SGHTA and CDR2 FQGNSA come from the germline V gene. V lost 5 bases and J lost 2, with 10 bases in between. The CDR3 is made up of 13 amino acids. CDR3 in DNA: TGTGCCAGCAGCCGGAGACAGGCCTACGAGCAGTACTTC. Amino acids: CASSRRQAYEQYF.

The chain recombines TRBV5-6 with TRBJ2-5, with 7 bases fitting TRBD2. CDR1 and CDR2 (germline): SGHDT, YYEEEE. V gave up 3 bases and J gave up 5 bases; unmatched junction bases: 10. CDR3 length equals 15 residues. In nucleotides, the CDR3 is TGTGCCAGCAGCTCCGAAGCGGGGCGCGGGGAGACCCAGTACTTC. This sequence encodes CASSSEAGRGETQYF.

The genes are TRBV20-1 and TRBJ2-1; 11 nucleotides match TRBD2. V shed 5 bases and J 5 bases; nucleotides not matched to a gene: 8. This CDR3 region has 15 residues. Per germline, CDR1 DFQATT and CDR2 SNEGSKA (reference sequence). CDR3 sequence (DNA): TGCAGTGCTGGGACCGGGACTAGCGGTGACAATGAGCAGTTCTTC. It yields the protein CSAGTGTSGDNEQFF.

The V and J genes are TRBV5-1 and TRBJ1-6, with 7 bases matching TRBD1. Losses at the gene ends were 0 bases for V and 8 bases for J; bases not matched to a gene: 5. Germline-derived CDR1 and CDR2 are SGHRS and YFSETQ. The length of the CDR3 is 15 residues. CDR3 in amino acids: CASSLADRVYSPLHF. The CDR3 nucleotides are TGCGCCAGCAGCTTGGCCGACAGGGTGTATTCACCCCTCCACTTT.

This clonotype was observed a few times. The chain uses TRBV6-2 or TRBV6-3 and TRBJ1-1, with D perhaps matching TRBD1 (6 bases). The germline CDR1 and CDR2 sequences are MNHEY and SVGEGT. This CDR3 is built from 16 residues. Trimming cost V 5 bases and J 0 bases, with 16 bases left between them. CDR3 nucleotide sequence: TGTGCCAGCAGTAAAGGACAGTTAGTAATGAACACTGAAGCTTTCTTT. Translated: CASSKGQLVMNTEAFF.

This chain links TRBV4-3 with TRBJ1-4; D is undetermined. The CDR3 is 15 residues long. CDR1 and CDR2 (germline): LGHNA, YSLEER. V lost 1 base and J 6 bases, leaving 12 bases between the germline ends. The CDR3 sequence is CASSQGTVLYEKLFF. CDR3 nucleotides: TGCGCCAGCAGCCAAGGCACAGTTCTCTATGAAAAACTGTTTTTT.

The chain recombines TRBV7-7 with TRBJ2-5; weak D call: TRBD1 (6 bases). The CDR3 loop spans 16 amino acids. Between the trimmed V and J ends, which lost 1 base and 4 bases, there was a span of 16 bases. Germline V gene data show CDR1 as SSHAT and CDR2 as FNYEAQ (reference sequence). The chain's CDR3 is CASSLGTGFGGETQYF. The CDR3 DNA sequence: TGTGCCAGCAGCTTAGGTACAGGGTTCGGAGGAGAGACCCAGTACTTC.

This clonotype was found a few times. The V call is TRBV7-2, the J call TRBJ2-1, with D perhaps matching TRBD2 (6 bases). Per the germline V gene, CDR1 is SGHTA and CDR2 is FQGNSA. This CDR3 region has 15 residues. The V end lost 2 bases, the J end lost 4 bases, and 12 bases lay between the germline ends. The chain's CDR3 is CASSLSWGEYNEQFF. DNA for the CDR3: TGTGCCAGCAGCTTATCGTGGGGGGAATACAATGAGCAGTTCTTC. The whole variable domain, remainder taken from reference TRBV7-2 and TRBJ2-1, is GAGVSQSPSNKVTEKGKDVELRCDPISGHTALYWYRQSLGQGLEFLIYFQGNSAPDKSGLPSDRFSAERTGGSVSTLTIQRTQQEDSAVYLCASSLSWGEYNEQFFGPGTRLTVL.

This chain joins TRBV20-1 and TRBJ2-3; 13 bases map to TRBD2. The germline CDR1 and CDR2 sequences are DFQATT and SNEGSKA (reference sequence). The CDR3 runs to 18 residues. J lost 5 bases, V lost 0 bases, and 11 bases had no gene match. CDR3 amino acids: CSARDSRLAGGRIDTQYF. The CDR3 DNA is TGCAGTGCTAGAGATTCGAGACTAGCGGGGGGAAGGATAGATACGCAGTATTTT.

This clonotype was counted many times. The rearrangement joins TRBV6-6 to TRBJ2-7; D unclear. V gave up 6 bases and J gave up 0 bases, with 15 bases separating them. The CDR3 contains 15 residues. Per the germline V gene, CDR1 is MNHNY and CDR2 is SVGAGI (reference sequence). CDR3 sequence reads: CASRPPQTHSYEQYF. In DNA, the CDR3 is TGTGCCAGCAGACCCCCCCAGACACACTCCTACGAGCAGTACTTC.